This T cell receptor beta chain appears in the sequencing data of a study of shared clonotypes between healthy human individuals (TCRdb year 2020). Regarding the complete study: Three men and a couple of women, aged 18 to 49 years, made up the cohort. To estimate repertoire size and how much clonotypes are shared between individuals, the study performed deep sequencing of blood TCR repertoires from 4 to 6 healthy adults. To increase sequencing depth and limit assay-specific biases, TCR repertoire library preparation and sequencing were carried out by different laboratories using diverse techniques. For each donor, three plates each were used for CD4 naive and CD4 memory, two plates were used for CD8 naive, and one plate was used for CD8 memory. Leukapheresis yielded between about 0.8 and 9.5 billion PBMCs per donor.

Between the V and J ends, shortened by 4 bases and 0 bases respectively, the junction contains 21 bases. CDR1 and CDR2, looked up from the germline V gene, are LGHNT and FRNRAP. The CDR3, from cysteine to phenylalanine, totals 18 residues. Just CDR3 DNA is preserved here, 54 bases in frame from base 1. Using the deep immunoSEQ assay, multiplex PCR amplified TCR CDR3 regions from genomic DNA. Genomic DNA extracted from each cell subset was distributed evenly over all wells of several immunoSEQ 96-well plates, and each plate served as one replicate. Each replicate PCR for sorted subsets received around 0.2 ug genomic DNA, equal to about 30,000 T cell genomes. Purified libraries were quantified with a Qubit 3.0 fluorometer, sized on a Bioanalyzer 2100, and re-quantified with the KAPA Library Quantification kit. Each immunoSEQ 96-well plate was sequenced on its own single-read 150-cycle Illumina NextSeq 550 flow cell. Per the source publication's procedure: Because the immunoSEQ output held only junctional sequences and lacked quality scores, the filtering could not match the filtering applied to full-length reads. Sequences were annotated with PyIR, a Python wrapper for IgBLAST v1.9, and V/J genes and CDR3 were assigned using IMGT germline references. Reads were removed for weak V/J assignments (E-value above 1e-6), missing CDR3, stop codons, out-of-frame junctions, or ambiguous translated residues. V3J clonotypes were defined as sequences sharing an identical inferred V gene, J gene, and CDR3 amino acid sequence. To compute the percentage overlap between repertoires, the number of shared unique clonotypes was divided by the size of the smaller repertoire. Richness of each repertoire was evaluated using RTK rarefaction, the Chao1 estimator, and Recon v2.1 estimates of unobserved clonotypes. Generation probabilities were computed with OLGA for all TCRbeta clonotypes obtained by the gDNA method from a handful of donors. The table was pulled from immuneACCESS by TCRdb, which kept in-frame rearrangements only. Such tables lose some clones; where checked, under half of the loss comes from unresolved V genes, and the rest has no known cause. V, J and clone size reflect that table, while D and trimming were determined from the DNA. The sample has 650,000 to 800,000 clones on record, just under 75% of them singletons. Of the sample, under 2% is held by the ten largest clones.

The donors were healthy, HIV-negative adults who had no recently reported acute infections or vaccinations. Only Caucasian adults living in Nashville, Tennessee, USA were represented among the donors. CD4+ T cells were enriched by magnetic negative selection, after which naive cells were positively selected on CD45RA and the negative fraction was taken as the memory subset. Blood was obtained by leukapheresis, after which PBMCs were separated by Ficoll-Histopaque density gradient centrifugation and cryopreserved in liquid nitrogen vapor phase. Purity and quantity of every magnetically sorted T cell population were checked by analytical flow cytometry. From each sorted fraction, genomic DNA was isolated and quantified by UV absorbance on a Nanodrop 2000c. Worth noting for this clone: Its antigen target is currently unknown. No quality values exist for individual bases; no much larger clone is one base distant.

Results and caveats for the whole study, not just this receptor: The small number of donors limited the genetic and exposure-history diversity represented. Based on pairwise subsampling, the degree of clonotype sharing among donors was expected to be affected by sequencing depth. Compared with non-shared clonotypes, the clonotypes found in all four sorted-subset donors had higher generation probabilities. Sharing across a few donors was observed for around 5% of naive CD4, 3.5% of naive CD8, over 2% of memory CD4, and about 0.38% of memory CD8 clonotypes. Incomplete sequencing was indicated by rarefaction of sorted-subset datasets, despite the large sequencing depth. Naive subsets generally had larger estimated clonotype richness than memory subsets did. Sampling was limited to blood, and TCR repertoires in tissue likely differ from TCR repertoires in blood.

The specimen sequenced was memory CD4+ T cells sorted from blood. The cell subset or site label for this specimen denotes: CD45RA-negative fraction. The TCR comes from a woman aged 30 to 39 in good health. The V and J genes are TRBV12-5 and TRBJ1-1; no confident D gene assignment can be made. The CDR3 region reads CASGSNLGYRGMNTEAFF. Read as DNA, the sequence is TGTGCTAGTGGTTCCAACTTAGGGTACAGAGGGATGAACACTGAAGCTTTCTTT. The variable domain in full, with residues beyond the CDR3 obtained from the reference TRBV12-5 and TRBJ1-1 genes, is DARVTQTPRHKVTEMGQEVTMRCQPILGHNTVFWYRQTMMQGLELLAYFRNRAPLDDSGMPKDRFSAEMPDATLATLKIQPSEPRDSAVYFCASGSNLGYRGMNTEAFFGQGTRLTVV.